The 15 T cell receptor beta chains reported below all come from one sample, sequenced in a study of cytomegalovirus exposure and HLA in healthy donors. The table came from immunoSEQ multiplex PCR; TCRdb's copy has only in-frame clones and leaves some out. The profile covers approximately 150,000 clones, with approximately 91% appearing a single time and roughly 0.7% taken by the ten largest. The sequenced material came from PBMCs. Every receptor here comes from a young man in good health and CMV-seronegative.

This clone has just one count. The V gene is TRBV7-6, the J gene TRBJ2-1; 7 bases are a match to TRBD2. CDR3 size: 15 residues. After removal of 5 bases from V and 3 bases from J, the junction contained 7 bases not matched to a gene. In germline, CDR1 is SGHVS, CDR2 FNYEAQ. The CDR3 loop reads CASSTSGEHYNEQFF. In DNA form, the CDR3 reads TGTGCCAGCAGCACAAGCGGGGAACACTACAATGAGCAGTTCTTC.

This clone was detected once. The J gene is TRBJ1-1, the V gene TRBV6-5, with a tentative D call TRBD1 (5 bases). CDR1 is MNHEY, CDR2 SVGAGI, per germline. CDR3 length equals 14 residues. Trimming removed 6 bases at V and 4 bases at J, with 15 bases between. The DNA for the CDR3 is TGTGCCAGCAGCGCGGGGGGAGAGAGCACTGAAGCTTTCTTT. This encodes CASSAGGESTEAFF.

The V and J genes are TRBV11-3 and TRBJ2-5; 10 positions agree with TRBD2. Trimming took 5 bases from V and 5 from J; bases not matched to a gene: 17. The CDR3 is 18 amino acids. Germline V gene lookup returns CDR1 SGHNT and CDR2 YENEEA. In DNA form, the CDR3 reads TGTGCCAGCAGCGTCTGGAGTAGCGGGAGGATGGGCTATGAGACCCAGTACTTC. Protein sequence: CASSVWSSGRMGYETQYF.

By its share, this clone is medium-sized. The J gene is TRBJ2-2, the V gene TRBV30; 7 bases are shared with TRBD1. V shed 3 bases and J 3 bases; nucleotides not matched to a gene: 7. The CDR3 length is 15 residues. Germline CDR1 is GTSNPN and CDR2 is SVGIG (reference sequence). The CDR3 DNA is TGTGCCTGGAGGGAAATAGACAGGGACACCGGGGAGCTGTTTTTT. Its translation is CAWREIDRDTGELFF. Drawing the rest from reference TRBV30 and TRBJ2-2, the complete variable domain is SQTIHQWPATLVQPVGSPLSLECTVEGTSNPNLYWYRQAAGRGLQLLFYSVGIGQISSEVPQNLSASRPQDRQFILSSKKLLLSDSGFYLCAWREIDRDTGELFFGEGSRLTVL.

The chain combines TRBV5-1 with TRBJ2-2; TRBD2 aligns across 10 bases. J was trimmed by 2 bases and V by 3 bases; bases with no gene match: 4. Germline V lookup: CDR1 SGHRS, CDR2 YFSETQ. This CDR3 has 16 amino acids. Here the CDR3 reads CASSSSSGGNTGELFF. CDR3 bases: TGCGCCAGCAGCTCATCTAGCGGGGGAAACACCGGGGAGCTGTTTTTT.

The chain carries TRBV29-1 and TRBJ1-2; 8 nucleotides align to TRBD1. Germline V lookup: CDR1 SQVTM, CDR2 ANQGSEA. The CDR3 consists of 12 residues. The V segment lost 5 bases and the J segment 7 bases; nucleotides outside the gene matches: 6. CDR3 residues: CSVSGQGVGYTF. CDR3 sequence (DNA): TGCAGCGTTTCAGGACAGGGAGTTGGCTACACCTTC.

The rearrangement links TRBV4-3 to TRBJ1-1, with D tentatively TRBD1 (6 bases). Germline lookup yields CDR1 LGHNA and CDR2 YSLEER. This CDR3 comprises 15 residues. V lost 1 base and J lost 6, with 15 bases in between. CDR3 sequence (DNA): TGCGCCAGCAGCCAAGCACCCGGGACACGGTCTGAAGCTTTCTTT. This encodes CASSQAPGTRSEAFF.

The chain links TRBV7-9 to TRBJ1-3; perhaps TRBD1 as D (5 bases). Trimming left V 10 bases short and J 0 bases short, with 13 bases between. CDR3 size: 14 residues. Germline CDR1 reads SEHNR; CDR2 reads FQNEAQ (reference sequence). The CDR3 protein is CANTKGFSGNTIYF. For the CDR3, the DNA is TGTGCCAACACCAAGGGGTTCTCTGGAAACACCATATATTTT. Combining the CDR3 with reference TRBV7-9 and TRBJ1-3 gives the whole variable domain DTGVSQNPRHKITKRGQNVTFRCDPISEHNRLYWYRQTLGQGPEFLTYFQNEAQLEKSRLLSDRFSAERPKGSFSTLEIQRTEQGDSAMYLCANTKGFSGNTIYFGEGSWLTVV.

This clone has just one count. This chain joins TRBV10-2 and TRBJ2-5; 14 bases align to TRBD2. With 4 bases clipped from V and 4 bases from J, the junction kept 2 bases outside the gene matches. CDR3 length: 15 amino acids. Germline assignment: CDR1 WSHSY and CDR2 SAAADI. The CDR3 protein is CASSVTSGGAETQYF. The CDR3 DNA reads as TGCGCCAGCAGTGTGACTAGCGGGGGGGCAGAGACCCAGTACTTC.

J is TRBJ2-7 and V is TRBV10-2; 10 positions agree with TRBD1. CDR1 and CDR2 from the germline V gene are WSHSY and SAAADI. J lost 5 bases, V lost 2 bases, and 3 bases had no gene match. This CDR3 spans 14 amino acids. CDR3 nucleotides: TGCGCCAGCAGTGAGCAAGGGACAGGGGACGAGCAGTACTTC. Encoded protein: CASSEQGTGDEQYF.

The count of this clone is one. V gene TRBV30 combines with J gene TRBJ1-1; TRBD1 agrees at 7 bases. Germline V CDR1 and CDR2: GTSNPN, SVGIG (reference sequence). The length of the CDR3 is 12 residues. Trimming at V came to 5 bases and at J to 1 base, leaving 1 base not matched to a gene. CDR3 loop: CAWEGANTEAFF. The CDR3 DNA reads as TGTGCCTGGGAGGGGGCGAACACTGAAGCTTTCTTT.

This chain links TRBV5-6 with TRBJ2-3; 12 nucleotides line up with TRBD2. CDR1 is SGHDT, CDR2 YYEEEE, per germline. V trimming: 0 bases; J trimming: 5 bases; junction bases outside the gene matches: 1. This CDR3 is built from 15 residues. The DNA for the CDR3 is TGTGCCAGCAGCTTGGTGGGACTAGCGGGAGATACGCAGTATTTT. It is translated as CASSLVGLAGDTQYF.

In DNA, the CDR3 is TGCGCCAGCAGCTTATGGCAGGGTACCGGGGAGCTGTTTTTT. Residues: CASSLWQGTGELFF. V is TRBV5-1 and J is TRBJ2-2; tentatively, D is TRBD1 (5 bases). V lost 2 bases and J lost 5, with 10 bases in between. CDR1 is SGHRS, CDR2 YFSETQ, per germline. This CDR3 is built from 14 residues.

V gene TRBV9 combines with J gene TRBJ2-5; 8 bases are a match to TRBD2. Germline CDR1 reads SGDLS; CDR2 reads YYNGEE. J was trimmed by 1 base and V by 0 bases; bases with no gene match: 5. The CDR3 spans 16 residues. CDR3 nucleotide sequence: TGTGCCAGCAGCGTAGGACCGGGAGGGGTCCAAGAGACCCAGTACTTC. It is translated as CASSVGPGGVQETQYF.

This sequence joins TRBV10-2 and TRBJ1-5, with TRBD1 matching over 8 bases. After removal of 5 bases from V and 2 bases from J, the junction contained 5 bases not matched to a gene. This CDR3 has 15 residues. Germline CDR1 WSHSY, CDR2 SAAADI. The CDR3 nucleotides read TGCGCCAGCAGTTTGGACAGGGCAGGCAATCAGCCCCAGCATTTT. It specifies CASSLDRAGNQPQHF.